The 28 T cell receptor beta chains below all came from one sample that was sequenced in a study of regulatory T cells in long-lasting Graves disease. Time point specified: newly diagnosed GD, antithyroid drugs for less than 3 months. Making the TCR library involved RNA that had been extracted from PBMCs. Arm-PCR with iRepertoire HTBI primers amplified the CDR3 regions for these TCR beta libraries. TCRdb recomputed calls from the multiplex PCR reads with MiXCR, one row per CDR3 protein. The sample holds hundreds of thousands of distinct CDR3 sequences, about 15% seen once. These same records also appear under a second study, on T cells in Graves' hyperthyroidism and ophthalmopathy.

Sequencing was performed on peripheral blood mononuclear cells (PBMCs), taken at new diagnosis, from a patient treated with antithyroid drugs. The receptor source for this set is a woman aged 25 to 39 with Graves disease.

This clonotype was found a few times. V usage is TRBV28 and J usage is TRBJ1-2; no clear D. The germline V gene encodes CDR1 MDHEN and CDR2 SYDVKM. V was clipped by 0 bases and J by 6 bases, with 11 bases between them. The CDR3 loop spans 14 amino acids. Here the CDR3 DNA reads TGTGCCAGCAGTTTATGGATCACGGGAAATGGCTACACCTTC. It encodes CASSLWITGNGYTF.

This clonotype was counted between two and nine times. The chain recombines TRBV7-2 with TRBJ1-1; 9 positions match TRBD1. This CDR3 spans 15 amino acids. Losses at the gene ends were 2 bases for V and 4 bases for J; bases not matched to a gene: 5. In germline, CDR1 is SGHTA, CDR2 FQGNSA. The CDR3: CASSLTGTGSTEAFF. CDR3 DNA sequence: TGTGCCAGCAGCTTAACCGGGACAGGGAGCACTGAAGCTTTCTTT.

This clonotype was observed at least ten times. This chain connects TRBV12-3 or TRBV12-4 to TRBJ1-5; TRBD1 is a possible D gene (6 bases). The CDR3 spans 15 residues. V gave up 2 bases and J gave up 7 bases, with 15 bases separating them. CDR3 nucleotides: TGTGCCAGCAGTTTATGGCAGGGAGGGGGACAGCCCCAGCATTTT. It yields the protein CASSLWQGGGQPQHF.

The table lists this clonotype with many counts. This chain connects TRBV20-1 to TRBJ2-1; tentatively, D is TRBD2 (7 bases). V lost 6 bases and J lost 7, with 16 bases in between. The CDR3 contains 13 residues. Germline CDR1 DFQATT, CDR2 SNEGSKA (reference sequence). The CDR3 region has the DNA TGCAGTGCCCCGAGGGGGGGATTGAATGAGCAGTTCTTC. Translation: CSAPRGGLNEQFF.

V is TRBV28 and J is TRBJ2-5; TRBD1 agrees at 10 bases. CDR1 and CDR2 (germline): MDHEN, SYDVKM. CDR3 length equals 16 residues. The trim removed 3 bases at V and 4 bases at J, leaving 8 bases unmatched. In DNA, the CDR3 is TGTGCCAGCAGTTTCCCTTCCGGGACAGGGGCAGAGACCCAGTACTTC. This gives the protein CASSFPSGTGAETQYF.

The J gene is TRBJ2-1, the V gene TRBV3-1; D perhaps matches TRBD1 (5 bases). The germline gives CDR1 LGHDT, CDR2 YNNKEL (reference sequence). The CDR3 has 15 residues. Deletions cut 1 base from V and 8 bases from J, with 15 bases between. Here the CDR3 DNA reads TGTGCCAGCAGCCAAGGCAGTGCAGGGTCCGATGAGCAGTTCTTC. Translating gives CASSQGSAGSDEQFF.

This clonotype has more than one count but fewer than ten. A much larger clone lies a single base off, so this may be a read error. The CDR3 sequence: CASNAWVTDTQYF. CDR3 sequence (DNA): TGTGCCAGCAACGCGTGGGTCACAGATACGCAGTATTTT. The chain combines TRBV12-3 or TRBV12-4 with TRBJ2-3; D unresolved. Trimming took 7 bases from V and 2 from J, leaving 10 bases between them. The CDR3 has 13 residues.

This clonotype appeared many times. This rearrangement joins TRBV20-1 to TRBJ2-3; perhaps D is TRBD1 or TRBD2 (6 bases each). With 6 bases removed from V and 0 bases from J, the gap between germline ends came to 19 bases. Germline assignment: CDR1 DFQATT and CDR2 SNEGSKA (reference sequence). The CDR3 extends over 16 amino acids. The CDR3, as DNA: TGCAGTGCCGCCGTAGGGGGAGGTTTAAGCACAGATACGCAGTATTTT. The encoded protein is CSAAVGGGLSTDTQYF.

The sample holds a few counts of this clonotype. Its ends do not fully match the called genes, so a read error is possible. The V gene is TRBV15, the J gene TRBJ1-4, with D possibly TRBD1 on 5 matching bases. The CDR3 length is 15 residues. Per the germline V gene, CDR1 is LNHNV and CDR2 is YYDKDF (reference sequence). The CDR3 protein is CVTSRARATNEKLFF. The CDR3, as DNA: TGTGTCACCAGCAGAGCCAGGGCAACTAATGAAAAACTGTTTTTT. The full variable domain, its missing parts supplied by reference TRBV15 and TRBJ1-4, is DAMVIQNPRYQVTQFGKPVTLSCSQTLNHNVMYWYQQKSSQAPKLLFHYYDKDFNNEADTPDNFQSRRPNTSFCFLDIRSPGLGDTAMYLCVTSRARATNEKLFFGSGTQLSVL.

This clonotype was found many times. The genes are TRBV2 and TRBJ2-3, with D perhaps matching TRBD2 (6 bases). Germline-derived CDR1 and CDR2 are SNHLY and FYNNEI. The CDR3 has 14 amino acids. Trimming cost V 10 bases and J 0 bases, with 14 bases left between them. CDR3 loop: CATTLAASTDTQYF. CDR3 nucleotide sequence: TGTGCCACCACCTTAGCGGCTAGCACAGATACGCAGTATTTT.

This clonotype came up a few times. One end of the junction does not line up with germline, which may come from a read error. The chain links TRBV24-1 to TRBJ2-3; TRBD2 matches 7 bases. The CDR3 loop spans 13 amino acids. The germline CDR1 and CDR2 sequences are KGHDR and SFDVKD. CDR3 DNA: TGTGCCGCCAGGGAGGGAGGCACAGATACGCAGTATTTT. It codes for CAAREGGTDTQYF.

The V and J genes are TRBV20-1 and TRBJ2-7; D is uncertain. V was shortened by 7 bases and J by 2 bases, with 12 bases between the two germline ends. From germline, CDR1 is DFQATT and CDR2 SNEGSKA (reference sequence). This CDR3 comprises 12 residues. CDR3 in amino acids: CSGRAETYEQYF. DNA of the CDR3: TGCAGTGGTCGGGCGGAGACCTACGAGCAGTACTTC.

This clonotype has at least ten counts. The rearrangement uses TRBV28 and TRBJ1-1; 10 nucleotides align to TRBD2. The end of the DNA fits TRBJ2-3 better, so the J call may be wrong. The germline V gene has CDR1 MDHEN and CDR2 SYDVKM. The CDR3 totals 17 residues. The DNA of the CDR3 is TGTGCCAGCAGTTTACCCCTGACTAGCGGGCGCAGGGGTACGCAGTATTTT. Its translation: CASSLPLTSGRRGTQYF.

The chain carries TRBV7-9 and TRBJ1-2; 8 bases line up with TRBD1. This CDR3 has 17 residues. The ends lost 2 bases at V and 4 bases at J; junction bases unmatched: 12. Germline V gene sequence: CDR1 SEHNR, CDR2 FQNEAQ (reference sequence). The CDR3 DNA reads as TGTGCCAGCAGCTTATTTTCGGGTGGGACAGGACTCTATGGCTACACCTTC. This codes for CASSLFSGGTGLYGYTF.

This clonotype was seen a few times. The chain recombines TRBV14 with TRBJ2-7; TRBD2 matches 8 bases. V was clipped by 5 bases and J by 0 bases; unmatched bases: 12. Germline V lookup: CDR1 SGHDN, CDR2 FVKESK. The CDR3 runs to 17 residues. DNA of the CDR3: TGTGCCAGCAGCACCATAGCTAGCGGGCGGAGCTCCTACGAGCAGTACTTC. Translated: CASSTIASGRSSYEQYF. Supplemented by reference TRBV14 and TRBJ2-7, the full variable domain reads EAGVTQFPSHSVIEKGQTVTLRCDPISGHDNLYWYRRVMGKEIKFLLHFVKESKQDESGMPNNRFLAERTGGTYSTLKVQPAELEDSGVYFCASSTIASGRSSYEQYFGPGTRLTVT.

This clonotype came up a few times. Here the CDR3 reads CAWSQGVRETQYF. The CDR3 nucleotides are TGTGCCTGGAGTCAGGGGGTACGGGAGACCCAGTACTTC. The chain couples TRBV30 to TRBJ2-5; 7 bases are a match to TRBD1. V trimming: 2 bases; J trimming: 5 bases; junction bases outside the gene matches: 5. The germline CDR1 and CDR2 sequences are GTSNPN and SVGIG (reference sequence). The CDR3 sequence is 13 residues long.

This clonotype was observed many times. The chain uses TRBV12-3 or TRBV12-4 and TRBJ2-7, with 8 bases matching TRBD2. The CDR3 has 15 amino acids. With 1 base clipped from V and 5 bases from J, the junction kept 7 bases outside the gene matches. This CDR3 reads CASSLESGSGHEQYF. As DNA, the CDR3 is TGTGCCAGCAGTTTAGAAAGCGGGAGTGGCCACGAGCAGTACTTC.

The V and J genes are TRBV20-1 and TRBJ1-1, with a possible D match to TRBD1 (5 bases). V lost 4 bases, J lost 9 bases, and 15 bases lay in between. Germline lookup yields CDR1 DFQATT and CDR2 SNEGSKA (reference sequence). The CDR3 length is 12 residues. This CDR3 reads CSAIRDLRQAFF. The DNA for the CDR3 is TGCAGTGCTATTAGGGACCTACGTCAAGCTTTCTTT.

This clonotype came up many times. The genes are TRBV20-1 and TRBJ1-5; 8 nucleotides match TRBD1. Germline V lookup: CDR1 DFQATT, CDR2 SNEGSKA (reference sequence). V was pared by 1 base and J by 3 bases, with 2 bases of the junction left unmatched. The CDR3 has 14 residues. CDR3 in DNA: TGCAGTGCTAGAGGGGACAGGTACAATCAGCCCCAGCATTTT. It translates to CSARGDRYNQPQHF.

Note on this clonotype: At one end, the junction sequence differs from germline, possibly due to a read error. The gene calls are TRBV10-1 and TRBJ2-2, with 7 bases aligning to TRBD2. The CDR3 has 15 amino acids. CDR1 WNHNN and CDR2 SYGVQD come from the germline V gene (reference sequence). CDR3 nucleotide sequence: TGTGCCAGCAGCCCTGTAGCGGGTGGCACCGGGGAGCTGTTTTTT. This sequence encodes CASSPVAGGTGELFF.

This clonotype was seen many times. This chain connects TRBV24-1 to TRBJ2-7, with TRBD1 as a possible D gene (5 bases). The germline V gene encodes CDR1 KGHDR and CDR2 SFDVKD. The length of the CDR3 is 15 residues. The V end was cut by 2 bases, the J end by 1 base, with 11 bases between. The CDR3, as DNA: TGTGCCACCAGTGATTGGTCTAGGGGATCCTACGAGCAGTACTTC. Its translation: CATSDWSRGSYEQYF.

This clonotype was seen repeatedly, ten times or more. V gene TRBV20-1 combines with J gene TRBJ1-2; D ambiguous. The germline gives CDR1 DFQATT, CDR2 SNEGSKA (reference sequence). CDR3 length: 13 residues. Trimming pared 5 bases from V and 4 bases from J, leaving 14 bases between. The CDR3 sequence is CSAPEGGSYGYTF. Here the CDR3 DNA reads TGCAGTGCTCCAGAGGGCGGCAGCTATGGCTACACCTTC.

This clonotype has only a few counts. The genes are TRBV4-1 and TRBJ2-5; 7 bases agree with TRBD1. The CDR3 covers 15 residues. Per the germline V gene, CDR1 is MGHRA and CDR2 is YSYEKL. V gave up 4 bases and J gave up 5 bases; unmatched junction bases: 10. Written as DNA, the CDR3 is TGCGCCAGCAGCCTAGAGACAGGGTATGGGGAGACCCAGTACTTC. Encoded protein: CASSLETGYGETQYF.

The V gene is TRBV27, the J gene TRBJ2-2, with 9 bases identical to TRBD1. In germline, CDR1 is MNHEY, CDR2 SMNVEV (reference sequence). The length of the CDR3 is 17 residues. V lost 2 bases, J lost 3 bases, and 7 bases stayed unmatched. The CDR3 here is CASSLRGQGFYTGELFF. Here the CDR3 DNA reads TGTGCCAGCAGTTTAAGGGGACAGGGATTTTACACCGGGGAGCTGTTTTTT.

The chain employs TRBV19 and TRBJ1-1, with 7 bases lining up with TRBD1. The CDR3 sequence is 15 residues long. Germline CDR1 LNHDA, CDR2 SQIVND (reference sequence). The V gene end was trimmed by 6 bases and the J gene end by 2 bases; junction bases not matched to a gene: 9. The CDR3 region is CASRRTGQANTEAFF. Written as DNA, the CDR3 is TGTGCCAGTAGAAGGACCGGACAGGCTAACACTGAAGCTTTCTTT. Full variable domain (missing parts from reference TRBV19 and TRBJ1-1): DGGITQSPKYLFRKEGQNVTLSCEQNLNHDAMYWYRQDPGQGLRLIYYSQIVNDFQKGDIAEGYSVSREKKESFPLTVTSAQKNPTAFYLCASRRTGQANTEAFFGQGTRLTVV.

This clonotype was recorded many times. The chain couples TRBV6-5 to TRBJ2-7; D is ambiguous. CDR1 is MNHEY, CDR2 SVGAGI, per germline. Trimming left V 3 bases short and J 5 bases short, with 23 bases between. The length of the CDR3 is 17 residues. Written as DNA, the CDR3 is TGTGCCAGCAGTTATTGGGTCCCCAAGAGATATCCCCACGAGCAGTACTTC. Protein sequence: CASSYWVPKRYPHEQYF.

The gene calls are TRBV25-1 and TRBJ1-1; D perhaps matches TRBD1 (5 bases). This CDR3 has 17 amino acids. Germline CDR1 and CDR2: MGHDK and SYGVNS. Trimming shortened V by 4 bases and J by 1 base, and 19 bases separated the two germline ends. CDR3 nucleotide sequence: TGTGCCAGCAGTGCACATTATTTGCAGGGAGAGAACACTGAAGCTTTCTTT. Encoded protein: CASSAHYLQGENTEAFF.

The rearrangement joins TRBV4-2 to TRBJ2-2; D unresolved. Germline V gene lookup returns CDR1 LGHNA and CDR2 YNFKEQ. The CDR3 runs 13 residues. The V end lost 5 bases, the J end lost 4 bases, and 8 bases lay between the germline ends. The CDR3 sequence is CASSFKVTGELFF. Here the CDR3 DNA reads TGTGCCAGCAGCTTTAAGGTCACCGGGGAGCTGTTTTTT.